This TCR beta chain comes out of a study of cytomegalovirus exposure and HLA in healthy donors. Per germline, CDR1 SNHLY and CDR2 FYNNEI. The CDR3 loop spans 13 amino acids. Trimming cost V 5 bases and J 5 bases; bases outside gene matches: 4. The PCR was carried out with 60 Vbeta primers and 13 Jbeta primers. Here immunoSEQ multiplex PCR was the method, and the copy in TCRdb shows in-frame clones only, minus some. This table has some 150,000 clones, approximately 79% appearing once. This clone was seen a handful of times. What it binds is unknown. General study findings and limits: A previous analysis found most TCR beta V segments productive roughly 90% or roughly 30% of the time. It was assumed in the presence/absence analyses that sequencing depth was roughly uniform across donors.

The chain recombines TRBV2 with TRBJ1-1; 8 bases are a match to TRBD1. Sequences were obtained from PBMCs. The sequence was collected from a man aged 35 to 55 in good health and CMV-seropositive. The CDR3 reads CASSSGGFTEAFF. The CDR3 nucleotides are TGTGCCAGCAGTTCAGGGGGCTTTACTGAAGCTTTCTTT.